The 5 T cell receptor beta chains below come from one sample, sequenced in a study of cytomegalovirus exposure and HLA in healthy donors (dated by TCRdb to about 2017). Libraries were made using the immunoSEQ multiplex PCR assay. For the multiplex PCR, a mixture combining 60 forward primers for TCR Vbeta segments and 13 reverse primers for TCR Jbeta segments was used. TCRdb limited this immuneACCESS table to in-frame rearrangements with V and J called. A share of clones is missing; checked studies link under half to unresolved V genes, and the rest is unexplained. The sample records 150,000 to 200,000 clones, more than 60% of which are singletons. The ten biggest clones cover roughly 1.4% of the sample. Sequenced material: PBMCs. The source is a woman aged 30 to 39 in good health and CMV-seronegative.

The J gene is TRBJ1-4, the V gene TRBV30, with 8 bases that match TRBD1. The V and J ends lost 7 bases and 8 bases, in that order; junction bases with no gene match: 9. Germline CDR1 reads GTSNPN; CDR2 reads SVGIG (reference sequence). CDR3 length equals 13 residues. The CDR3 sequence: CALLQGASEKLFF. CDR3 nucleotides: TGTGCCTTGCTGCAGGGGGCCAGCGAAAAACTGTTTTTT.

This rearrangement joins TRBV6-5 to TRBJ2-7, with D hard to call. This CDR3 is 13 amino acids long. Germline V lookup: CDR1 MNHEY, CDR2 SVGAGI. V was clipped by 2 bases and J by 1 base, with 6 bases between them. CDR3 residues: CASSYRSSYEQYF. Written as DNA, the CDR3 is TGTGCCAGCAGTTACCGGAGTTCCTACGAGCAGTACTTC.

Only one count was recorded for this clone. The genes are TRBV5-5 and TRBJ1-5; D ambiguous. Germline values: CDR1 SGHKS, CDR2 YYEKEE (reference sequence). The CDR3 runs to 17 residues. V was clipped by 1 base and J by 0 bases, with 14 bases between them. This CDR3 is CASSLSFPGVSNQPQHF. Here the CDR3 DNA reads TGTGCCAGCAGCTTGAGCTTTCCCGGAGTTAGCAATCAGCCCCAGCATTTT.

V is TRBV6-1 and J is TRBJ1-6, with 7 bases matching TRBD1. The germline CDR1 and CDR2 sequences are MNHNS and SASEGT. This CDR3 is 16 amino acids long. With V trimmed by 4 bases and J by 5 bases, 8 bases remained unmatched. CDR3 residues: CASSARGFRDNSPLHF. CDR3 in DNA: TGTGCCAGCAGTGCCAGGGGGTTTAGGGATAATTCACCCCTCCACTTT.

The chain couples TRBV7-2 to TRBJ2-1; 13 bases are shared with TRBD2. V shed 1 base, J shed 6 bases, and the junction held 3 bases outside the gene matches. Germline CDR1 SGHTA, CDR2 FQGNSA. This CDR3 contains 16 residues. Here the CDR3 reads CASSLVGTSGTNEQFF. CDR3 coding DNA: TGTGCCAGCAGCTTAGTCGGGACTAGCGGGACCAATGAGCAGTTCTTC.